This T cell receptor (beta chain) was documented in a study of T-cell reconstitution after alpha-beta-depleted transplantation in children. Researchers prepared the TCRbeta library using unique molecular identifiers, the study reports. TCRdb called the PCR reads again in MiXCR, with one record for every CDR3 protein. The data show some 200,000 distinct CDR3 sequences, roughly 15% seen once. This clonotype was seen repeatedly, ten times or more. CDR3 length equals 12 residues. V shed 5 bases and J shed 4 bases, with 7 bases lying between them. The sample was PBMCs from the stem cell graft donor, taken from the stem cell graft. This TCR was sampled from a human donor who donated a stem cell graft to a child with acute lymphoblastic leukemia. The rearrangement links TRBV12-3 or TRBV12-4 to TRBJ2-3; D call uncertain. The CDR3 DNA sequence: TGTGCCAGCAGTGGGCCAGCAGATACGCAGTATTTT. The encoded protein is CASSGPADTQYF.